The T cell receptor (beta chain) under discussion was sequenced for a study of T cells in Graves' hyperthyroidism and ophthalmopathy. Study outcomes and limitations: The authors' 13 V-J model separated ophthalmopathy from stable hyperthyroidism.

Amplified TCR beta CDR3 regions came from RNA transcripts. The primer set for the first-round RT-PCR of the TCR CDR3 was HTBI. TCRdb analysed the multiplex PCR reads with MiXCR anew, one entry per CDR3 protein. The sample holds over 700,000 distinct CDR3 sequences, around 40% seen once. The ends lost 5 bases at V and 0 bases at J; junction bases unmatched: 9. The CDR3 length is 16 residues. CDR1 DFQATT and CDR2 SNEGSKA come from the germline V gene (reference sequence). Details on this clonotype: The antigen is unknown.

Material for sequencing was blood. The sequence was collected from a woman between 40 and 50 years old with Graves' hyperthyroidism. The chain joins TRBV20-1 to TRBJ1-3; 8 nucleotides agree with TRBD1. CDR3 in DNA: TGCAGTGCTTCAGGGGGCGCGGATTCCTCTGGAAACACCATATATTTT. This gives the protein CSASGGADSSGNTIYF.